A selection of T cell receptor beta chains follows, all from one sample in a study of identical twins. Via MiXCR, TCRdb re-called the 5' RACE reads, giving one row per CDR3 protein. The sample has 1.5 million or so distinct CDR3 sequences; about 32% are singletons. Sequenced: cord blood. The origin of the receptors is a newborn girl in good health. Each CDR3 is given with its conserved first and last residue. A D gene is named only where the DNA matches it firmly. Size tells how often a clone was seen (once, few, many) or the class of an expanded clone, and some rows leave it out.

TRBD2	TRBV29-1	many	TRBJ2-5	TGCAGCGTTCATGGCGGGGGGGCAGAGACCCAGTACTTC	CSVHGGGAETQYF
TRBD1	TRBV7-2	once	TRBJ1-5	TGTGCCAGCAGCACCCGGACAGGGATCAATCAGCCCCAGCATTTT	CASSTRTGINQPQHF
TRBD2	TRBV4-1	NA	TRBJ2-7	TGCGCCAGCAGCCAGACCGGGACTAGTGCCGAGCAGTACTTC	CASSQTGTSAEQYF
TRBD2	TRBV7-2	few	TRBJ2-7	TGTGCCAGCAGCTTAGCAGGGACTAGCGGCGTAGCCTACGAGCAGTACTTC	CASSLAGTSGVAYEQYF
TRBD2	TRBV5-1	few	TRBJ2-3	TGCGCCAGCAGCTCCCGGGGTATTAGCGGGAGCGCAGATACGCAGTATTTT	CASSSRGISGSADTQYF
TRBD1	TRBV4-2	NA	TRBJ2-3	TGTGCCAGCAGCCCTGGACAGGGAACGGCTCAGCCCCAGTATTTT	CASSPGQGTAQPQYF
NA	TRBV15	few	TRBJ2-1	TGTGCCACCAGCAACCAAGGTGTGTACAATGAGCAGTTCTTC	CATSNQGVYNEQFF
NA	TRBV11-2	NA	TRBJ2-5	TGTGCCAGCAGCTTAGCACCTTGGGTGGAGACCCAGTACTTC	CASSLAPWVETQYF
TRBD2	TRBV5-1	NA	TRBJ2-3	TGCGCCAGCAGCTGGGGGGGAGGGCCATTGGATACGCAGTATTTT	CASSWGGGPLDTQYF
TRBD1	TRBV11-2	NA	TRBJ2-3	TGTGCCAGCAGCTTATGGGGGACAGGGGGGGCAGATACGCAGTATTTT	CASSLWGTGGADTQYF
NA	TRBV5-8	few	TRBJ2-3	TGTGCCAGCAGCTTGGCGACTAGAGCGCGCGATACGCAGTATTTT	CASSLATRARDTQYF
NA	TRBV4-1	NA	TRBJ1-5	TGCGCCAGCAGCCAAGGAACGGAGCAGCCCCAGCATTTT	CASSQGTEQPQHF
NA	TRBV5-1	many	TRBJ2-7	TGTGCCAGCAGCTTAGAAGGCCACTCCTACGAGCAGTACTTC	CASSLEGHSYEQYF
TRBD1	TRBV28	NA	TRBJ2-3	TGTGCCAGCAGTCGGCCACAGGGGCCGGGGCAGTATTTT	CASSRPQGPGQYF
NA	TRBV7-8	few	TRBJ2-4	TGTGCCAGCAGCTTGTTCCCCAGGACAGCCAAAAACATTCAGTACTTC	CASSLFPRTAKNIQYF
NA	TRBV12-3/TRBV12-4	NA	TRBJ1-1	TGTGCCAGCAGTTTAGAACTCGGGGGCCCTTGGGGCACTGAAGCTTTCTTT	CASSLELGGPWGTEAFF
TRBD1	TRBV7-9	few	TRBJ1-2	TGTGCCAGCAGCGACAGGGAACGTGGCTACACCTTC	CASSDRERGYTF
TRBD2	TRBV7-9	NA	TRBJ2-1	TGTGCCAGCAGCTTAGGCTCTAGCGGGAGAGGCGATGAGCAGTTCTTC	CASSLGSSGRGDEQFF
NA	TRBV2	NA	TRBJ1-5	TGTGCCAGCAGTGAAGCGCTTCAGGCCCAGCCCCAGCATTTT	CASSEALQAQPQHF
TRBD2	TRBV7-9	many	TRBJ2-3	TGTGCCAGCAGCTTTAGCGGGGACAGCACAGATACGCAGTATTTT	CASSFSGDSTDTQYF
NA	TRBV7-6	NA	TRBJ2-1	TGTGCCAGCAGCTTAGAGTTCCAGCGGGACAATGAGCAGTTCTTC	CASSLEFQRDNEQFF
NA	TRBV5-6	NA	TRBJ1-2	TGTGCCGGCAGCCGGGACTCTCATGGCTACACCTTC	CAGSRDSHGYTF
TRBD1	TRBV5-5	few	TRBJ1-2	TGTGCCAGCAGCTTGACGGGACAGCTTAACTATGGCTACACCTTC	CASSLTGQLNYGYTF
NA	TRBV3-1	few	TRBJ1-2	TGTGCCAGCAGCCCTTCGGGCCGGAGGGAGTATGGCTACACCTTC	CASSPSGRREYGYTF
NA	TRBV7-9	many	TRBJ1-5	TGTGCCAGCAGCTTAGGGGATCAGCCCCAGCATTTT	CASSLGDQPQHF
NA	TRBV3-1	NA	TRBJ2-5	TGTGCCAGCAGCGAACAGGTTCGGAAGACCCAGTACTTC	CASSEQVRKTQYF
TRBD1	TRBV12-3/TRBV12-4	NA	TRBJ2-1	TGTGCCAGCAAACCGGGACAGGGTTCCAATGAGCAGTTCTTC	CASKPGQGSNEQFF
NA	TRBV5-6	NA	TRBJ2-1	TGTGCCAGCAGCTTGGGACTCGGAGACATGGCTGGCCACGAGCAGTTCTTC	CASSLGLGDMAGHEQFF
TRBD1	TRBV6-4	NA	TRBJ1-5	TGTGCCAGCAGTGACCCGTTAACCCTTGACAGGGAACGATATAGCAATCAGCCCCAGCATTTT	CASSDPLTLDRERYSNQPQHF
NA	TRBV27	NA	TRBJ1-2	TGTGCCAGCAGTTTATCCACAGGGCGAGGCTACACCTTC	CASSLSTGRGYTF
TRBD2	TRBV27	NA	TRBJ2-7	TGTGCCAGCAGTGGATTTCGGACTAGCGGGAGTAGCTCCTACGAGCAGTACTTC	CASSGFRTSGSSSYEQYF
NA	TRBV28	NA	TRBJ1-2	TGTGCCAGCGCGTCCGGTTTTAACTATGGCTACACCTTC	CASASGFNYGYTF
NA	TRBV7-2	NA	TRBJ1-6	TGTGCCAGCAGCTTAGCGGGGGGGGGCTCACCCCTCCACTTT	CASSLAGGGSPLHF
NA	TRBV5-1	few	TRBJ1-2	TGCGCCAGCAGCTTCGAACATGGAAGATATGGCTACACCTTC	CASSFEHGRYGYTF
NA	TRBV7-2	NA	TRBJ1-2	TGTGCCAGCAGCTTAAGGGCCCACAAGGGCTATGGCTACACCTTC	CASSLRAHKGYGYTF
NA	TRBV27	NA	TRBJ2-1	TGTGCCAGCAGTTATGGGTGGTTTTCTCACCTGGCCGACAATGAGCAGTTCTTC	CASSYGWFSHLADNEQFF